This T cell receptor beta chain is drawn from a study of blood T cells in healthy people across ages (dated by TCRdb to the mid-2010s). For the study in its entirety: In model experiments, roughly one uniquely barcoded TCR beta cDNA molecule per two T cells was captured by template switching. To track age-related changes in TCR beta repertoire diversity, the study relied on deep sequencing normalized with unique cDNA molecular identifiers. Donors were grouped into four age groups: young (average approximately 16 years), middle-aged (roughly 40), aged (approximately 67) and long-lived (approximately 78). To avoid experimental bias, donors of different ages were randomly spread across the sequencing lanes. The study analyzed two additional independent replicas of 1 million unique cDNA reads from the same blood draw for two donors, one aged 18 to 29 and one aged 80 or older. Findings and caveats that apply to the study as a whole: Estimates of total diversity based on one million sequenced T cells were regarded as lower bounds and as underestimates. Because profiling used bulk unsorted PBMCs, naive and antigen-experienced compartments could not be compared conclusively. Compared with the aged group, more naive CD4+ T cells, fewer expanded clones and increased TCR diversity were shown by the long-lived group, suggesting age selection. Observed TCR beta diversity correlated strongly with the percentage of naive T cells measured by flow cytometry. Because the CMV infection status of the donors was unknown, age-related changes in expanded clonotypes may potentially have been confounded. As age increased, observed TCR beta diversity per million T cells dropped in a roughly linear way, and a significant reduction was already evident by age 40.

Compared with germline, V lacks 4 bases and J lacks 1 base; bases without a gene match: 7. CDR1 SGHRS and CDR2 YFSETQ were looked up in the germline V gene. The CDR3 goes from the cysteine to the phenylalanine over 18 residues. The entry retains the CDR3 DNA only, 54 bases that are in frame from base 1. The library was prepared using 5' RACE. For sequencing, an Illumina HiSeq 2500 was employed. A second PCR of about 6 to 11 cycles was run with a J-beta primer mix and a sample-barcoded 5' primer. A unique molecular identifier was introduced onto each TCR beta cDNA molecule by a template-switch 5' adaptor carrying 12 random nucleotides. Each sample yielded at least 2.5 million CDR3-containing paired-end reads. The Mint cDNA synthesis kit, primed by a TRBC-specific oligonucleotide, was used to synthesize first-strand cDNA from all RNA. After uracil-DNA glycosylase treatment, a first 18-cycle PCR used universal primers M1SS and BC2_uni_R on all cDNA. The authors processed their data as follows. Each sample was normalized by randomly selecting 1 million high-quality reads, each carrying a distinct molecular identifier. Reads with shared molecular identifiers were discarded instead of being binned into consensus sequences. MiTCR, with a Q25 quality threshold and the strictest error-elimination algorithm, was used for CDR3 identification, clonotype clustering and error correction. Lower-bound total TCR beta diversity was estimated with a nonparametric unseen species model using Euler transformation. The public sequencing data were trimmed at Q25 with fastp and processed into clonotypes with MiXCR by TCRdb, which kept only in-frame beta chains. Rows with a matching CDR3 protein are joined into one entry that keeps the most common DNA and genes. TCRdb, not the authors, supplied the V and J calls. In this sample the table shows about 750,000 distinct CDR3 sequences, 50% to 65% of which occur a single time. The ten top clones hold 41% of the sample.

Systemically healthy Caucasian individuals from Russia, 39 in total and aged roughly 6 to 100 years, were included as donors. Each donor gave ten milliliters of peripheral blood, drawn into EDTA-treated Vacutainer tubes. PBMCs were isolated by Ficoll-Paque density-gradient centrifugation, with at least 6.5 million obtained per sample. Trizol reagent was used to extract total RNA from PBMCs, with at least 6 micrograms per sample. The percentages of naive CD45RAhigh/CD27high T cells were determined by flow cytometry on a PBMC aliquot from every donor. Comments on this clonotype: The antigen this receptor binds is unknown. No base quality information exists; no much larger clone differs at one position.

Sequencing was done on a sample of blood. Rearrangement joined TRBV5-1 to TRBJ2-6; 11 bases in between match TRBD1. The source is a man of 80 years or more in good health. The DNA is as follows: TGCGCCAGCAGCACTGGAGGACAGGGGGCGTCTGGGGCCAACGTCCTGACTTTC. Translated, it reads CASSTGGQGASGANVLTF.